The clone carrying this T cell receptor (beta chain) was picked up many times. Its antigen remains unidentified. Time point of the sample: newly diagnosed GD, antithyroid drugs for less than 3 months. With RNA extracted from PBMCs as input, the TCR library was made. V was clipped by 2 bases and J by 3 bases, with 11 bases between them. The CDR3 loop spans 13 amino acids. Germline CDR1 and CDR2: DFQATT and SNEGSKA (reference sequence). The TCR beta library used iRepertoire HTBI primers with Arm-PCR amplification of CDR3. Source study methods: The samples included around 65 TRBV and more than 12 TRBJ segments. A single record per CDR3 protein comes from TCRdb applying MiXCR to the multiplex PCR reads. These V and J calls derive from TCRdb rather than the authors' analysis. The sample includes around 480,000 distinct CDR3 sequences, 15% to 20% seen only once; the top ten take approximately 12%. The data were taken from a study of regulatory T cells in long-lasting Graves disease. Notes on the study in general: Newly diagnosed Graves' patients had higher TCR diversity than persistent ones.

These data also formed part of another study, on T cells in Graves' hyperthyroidism and ophthalmopathy. From that paper: Aged 18 to 65, the patients had hyperthyroidism that was newly diagnosed and had lasted under 2 months. Primed by the HTBI set, a first-round RT-PCR was run on the TCR CDR3.

J is TRBJ2-7 and V is TRBV20-1; the D is unclear. The sequences come from peripheral blood mononuclear cells (PBMCs), collected at new diagnosis, from a patient treated with antithyroid drugs. The TCR sequence derives from a man aged 35-49 years with Graves disease. The CDR3 spells CSARPVRNYEQYF. CDR3 sequence (DNA): TGCAGTGCTAGACCCGTCAGGAACTACGAGCAGTACTTC.